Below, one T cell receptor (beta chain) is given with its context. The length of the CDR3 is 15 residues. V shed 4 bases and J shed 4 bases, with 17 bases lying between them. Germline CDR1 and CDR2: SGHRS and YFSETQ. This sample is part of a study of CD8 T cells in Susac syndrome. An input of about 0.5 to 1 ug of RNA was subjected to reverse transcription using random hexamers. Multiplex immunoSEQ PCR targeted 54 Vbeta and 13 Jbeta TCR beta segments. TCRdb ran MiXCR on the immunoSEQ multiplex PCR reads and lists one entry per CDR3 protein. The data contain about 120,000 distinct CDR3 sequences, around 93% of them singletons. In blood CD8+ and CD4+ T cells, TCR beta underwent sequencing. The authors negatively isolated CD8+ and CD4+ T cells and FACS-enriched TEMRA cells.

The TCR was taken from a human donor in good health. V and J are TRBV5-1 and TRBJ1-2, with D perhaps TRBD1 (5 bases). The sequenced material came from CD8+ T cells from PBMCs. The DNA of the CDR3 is TGCGCCAGCAGCACATCGCTGACAGCGACCTATGGCTACACCTTC. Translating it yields CASSTSLTATYGYTF.